This T cell receptor beta chain is drawn from a study of CD8 T cells in ankylosing spondylitis. As the method for making TCR beta libraries, quantitative 5'-RACE with molecular barcodes was used. TCRdb reprocessed the 5' RACE reads via MiXCR and lists one record per CDR3 protein. The table shows more than 150,000 distinct CDR3 sequences, with approximately 18% occurring only once. This clonotype was counted a few times. Its antigen is not known. The study's findings and limits: Relatively scarce in peripheral blood, disease-linked clones were CD8+. What seemed typical of ankylosing spondylitis blood was a TCR beta motif built from 7 or 8 highly homologous variants. The authors reported significant enrichment of disease-linked clones in matched ankylosing spondylitis synovial fluid.

The CDR3 runs to 13 residues. Trimming shortened V by 5 bases and J by 4 bases, and 12 bases separated the two germline ends. CDR1 and CDR2 (germline): DFQATT, SNEGSKA (reference sequence). The chain joins TRBV20-1 to TRBJ1-5; no reliable D call. The clonotype originates from a male donor aged 5-29 years with ankylosing spondylitis or in good health (not recorded which). Sequenced input: blood, either unsorted or a sorted T cell fraction (not recorded which). CDR3 DNA sequence: TGCAGTGCTGCTTCCTTTCCAAATCAGCCCCAGCATTTT. Amino acid sequence: CSAASFPNQPQHF.